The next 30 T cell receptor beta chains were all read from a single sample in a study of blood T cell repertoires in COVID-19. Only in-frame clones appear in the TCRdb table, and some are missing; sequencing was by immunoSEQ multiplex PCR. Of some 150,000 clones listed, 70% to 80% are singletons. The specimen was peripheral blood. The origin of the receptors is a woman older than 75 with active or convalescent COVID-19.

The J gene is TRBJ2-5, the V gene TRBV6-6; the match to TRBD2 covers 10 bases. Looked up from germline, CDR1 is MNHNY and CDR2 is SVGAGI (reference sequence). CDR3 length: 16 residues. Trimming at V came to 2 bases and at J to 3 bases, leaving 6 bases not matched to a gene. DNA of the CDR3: TGTGCCAGCAGTTACGAGCGGGGGGGCCTTAAAGAGACCCAGTACTTC. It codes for CASSYERGGLKETQYF.

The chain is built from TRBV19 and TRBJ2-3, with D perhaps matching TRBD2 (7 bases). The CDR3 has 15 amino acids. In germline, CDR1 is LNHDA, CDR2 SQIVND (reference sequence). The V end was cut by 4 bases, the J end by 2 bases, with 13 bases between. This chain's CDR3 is CASSKGGGYTDTQYF. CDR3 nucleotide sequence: TGTGCCAGTAGTAAGGGGGGGGGATACACAGATACGCAGTATTTT.

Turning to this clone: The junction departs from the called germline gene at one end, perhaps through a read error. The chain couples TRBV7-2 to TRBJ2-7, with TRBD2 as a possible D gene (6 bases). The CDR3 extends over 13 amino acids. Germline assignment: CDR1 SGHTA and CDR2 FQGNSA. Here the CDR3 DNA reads TGTGCCAGCAGCTTAGTTGGGACTCGAAAAACGCCGTTC. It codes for CASSLVGTRKTPF.

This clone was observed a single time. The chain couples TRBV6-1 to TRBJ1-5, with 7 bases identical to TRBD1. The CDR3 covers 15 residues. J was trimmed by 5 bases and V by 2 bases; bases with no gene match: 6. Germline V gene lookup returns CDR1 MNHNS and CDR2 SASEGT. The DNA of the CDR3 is TGTGCCAGCAGTGAAATGACAGGGAGTTATCAGCCCCAGCATTTT. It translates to CASSEMTGSYQPQHF.

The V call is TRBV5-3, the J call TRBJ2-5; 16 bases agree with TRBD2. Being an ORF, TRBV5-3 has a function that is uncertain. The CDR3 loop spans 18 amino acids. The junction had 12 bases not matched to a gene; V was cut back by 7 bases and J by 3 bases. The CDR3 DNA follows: TGTGCCAGAGCGGGGACTAGCGGGGGGGCGGTATCAGAAGAGACCCAGTACTTC. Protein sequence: CARAGTSGGAVSEETQYF.

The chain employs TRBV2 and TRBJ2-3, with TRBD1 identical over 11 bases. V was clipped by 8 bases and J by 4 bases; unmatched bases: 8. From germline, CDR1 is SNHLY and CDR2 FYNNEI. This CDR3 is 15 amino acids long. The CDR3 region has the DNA TGTGCCAGCTTGGAGGGGACAGGGGGTTCAGATACGCAGTATTTT. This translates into CASLEGTGGSDTQYF.

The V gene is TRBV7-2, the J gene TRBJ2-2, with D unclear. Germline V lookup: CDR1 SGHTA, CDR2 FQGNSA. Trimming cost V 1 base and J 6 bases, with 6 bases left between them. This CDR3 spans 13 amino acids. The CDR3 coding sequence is TGTGCCAGCAGCTTAGGTTCGGCCGGGGAGCTGTTTTTT. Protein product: CASSLGSAGELFF.

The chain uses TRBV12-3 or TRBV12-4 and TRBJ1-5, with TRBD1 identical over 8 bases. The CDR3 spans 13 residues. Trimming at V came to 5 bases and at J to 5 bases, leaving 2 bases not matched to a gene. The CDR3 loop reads CASSPGQDQPQHF. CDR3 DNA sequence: TGTGCCAGCAGTCCGGGACAGGATCAGCCCCAGCATTTT.

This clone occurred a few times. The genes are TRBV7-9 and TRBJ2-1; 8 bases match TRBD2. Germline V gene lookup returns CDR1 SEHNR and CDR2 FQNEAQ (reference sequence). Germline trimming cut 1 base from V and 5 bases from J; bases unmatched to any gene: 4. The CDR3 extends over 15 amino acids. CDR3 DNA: TGTGCCAGCAGCTTAGTGGGCGGGGGGCACAATGAGCAGTTCTTC. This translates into CASSLVGGGHNEQFF.

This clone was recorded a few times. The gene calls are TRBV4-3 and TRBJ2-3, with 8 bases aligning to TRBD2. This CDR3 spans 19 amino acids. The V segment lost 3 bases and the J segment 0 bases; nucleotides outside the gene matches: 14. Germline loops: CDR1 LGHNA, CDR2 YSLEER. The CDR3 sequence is CASSHLFGGRGDSTDTQYF. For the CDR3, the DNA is TGCGCCAGCAGCCACCTATTCGGCGGGCGGGGGGATAGCACAGATACGCAGTATTTT.

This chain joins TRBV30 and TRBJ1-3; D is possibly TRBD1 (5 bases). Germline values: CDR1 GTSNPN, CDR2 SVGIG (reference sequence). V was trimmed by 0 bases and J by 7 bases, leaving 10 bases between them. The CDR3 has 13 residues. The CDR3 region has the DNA TGTGCCTGGAGTGTACGGGAGGGGAACACCATATATTTT. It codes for CAWSVREGNTIYF.

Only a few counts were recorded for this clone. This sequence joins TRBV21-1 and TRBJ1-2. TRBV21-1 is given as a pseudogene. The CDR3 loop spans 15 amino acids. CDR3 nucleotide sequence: TGTGCCAGCTTGAGTTCGGACTGTGAACTATGGGGCTACACCTTC. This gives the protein CASLSSDCELWGYTF.

CDR3 in amino acids: CASSPMRRGPSNEQFF. For the CDR3, the DNA is TGTGCCAGCAGTCCAATGAGGCGGGGGCCCTCCAATGAGCAGTTCTTC. This chain joins TRBV27 and TRBJ2-1; perhaps TRBD2 as D (7 bases). From germline, CDR1 is MNHEY and CDR2 SMNVEV (reference sequence). The CDR3 contains 16 residues. Deletions cut 5 bases from V and 6 bases from J, with 20 bases between.

The CDR3 sequence: CASSLKTGGTGELFF. The DNA for the CDR3 is TGTGCCAGCAGTTTAAAGACAGGGGGGACCGGGGAGCTGTTTTTT. This sequence joins TRBV27 and TRBJ2-2; 9 nucleotides align to TRBD1. CDR3 length equals 15 residues. Germline CDR1 MNHEY, CDR2 SMNVEV (reference sequence). V trimming: 2 bases; J trimming: 5 bases; junction bases outside the gene matches: 3.

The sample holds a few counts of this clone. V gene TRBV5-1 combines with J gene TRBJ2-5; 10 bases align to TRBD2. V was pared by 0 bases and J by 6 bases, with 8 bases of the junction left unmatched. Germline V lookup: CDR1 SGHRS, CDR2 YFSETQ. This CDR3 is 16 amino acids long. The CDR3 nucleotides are TGCGCCAGCAGCTTGGCCGGTAGCGGGGGGCTAAAGACCCAGTACTTC. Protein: CASSLAGSGGLKTQYF.

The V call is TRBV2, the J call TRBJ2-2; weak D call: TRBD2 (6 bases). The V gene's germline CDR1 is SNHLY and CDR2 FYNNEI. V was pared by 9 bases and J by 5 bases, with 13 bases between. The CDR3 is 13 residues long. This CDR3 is CASGTGVTGELFF. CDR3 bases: TGTGCCAGTGGGACGGGGGTAACCGGGGAGCTGTTTTTT.

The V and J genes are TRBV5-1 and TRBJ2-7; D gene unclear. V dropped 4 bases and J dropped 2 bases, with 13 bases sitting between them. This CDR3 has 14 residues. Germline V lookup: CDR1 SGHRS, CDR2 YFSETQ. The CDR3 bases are TGCGCCAGCAGCCCCGTGGGCTGGACCTACGAGCAGTACTTC. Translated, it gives CASSPVGWTYEQYF.

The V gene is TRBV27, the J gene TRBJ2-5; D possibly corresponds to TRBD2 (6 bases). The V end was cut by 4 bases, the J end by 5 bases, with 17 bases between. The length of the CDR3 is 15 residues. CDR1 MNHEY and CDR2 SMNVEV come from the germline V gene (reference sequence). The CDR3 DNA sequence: TGTGCCAGCAGTTACTGGTCGAGGGACTCGGAGACCCAGTACTTC. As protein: CASSYWSRDSETQYF.

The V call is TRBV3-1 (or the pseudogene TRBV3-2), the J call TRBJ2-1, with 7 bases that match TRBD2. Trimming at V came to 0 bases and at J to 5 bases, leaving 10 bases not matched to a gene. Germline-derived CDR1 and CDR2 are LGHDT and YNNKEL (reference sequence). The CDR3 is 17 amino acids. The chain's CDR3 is CASSQDAVQRGNNEQFF. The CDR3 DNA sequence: TGTGCCAGCAGCCAAGATGCAGTCCAGCGGGGAAACAATGAGCAGTTCTTC.

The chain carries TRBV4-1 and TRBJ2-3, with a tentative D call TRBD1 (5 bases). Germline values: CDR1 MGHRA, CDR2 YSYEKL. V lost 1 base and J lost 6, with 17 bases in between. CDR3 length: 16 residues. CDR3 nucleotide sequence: TGCGCCAGCAGCCAAGTGCTAACTGGGGCACACGATACGCAGTATTTT. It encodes CASSQVLTGAHDTQYF.

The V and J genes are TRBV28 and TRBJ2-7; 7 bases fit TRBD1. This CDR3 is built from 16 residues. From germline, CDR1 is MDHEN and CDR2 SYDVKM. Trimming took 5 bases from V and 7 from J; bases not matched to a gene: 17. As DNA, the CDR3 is TGTGCCAGCAGTCCCAGACAGGGACGCCGATTTTGGGAGCAGTACTTC. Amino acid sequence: CASSPRQGRRFWEQYF.

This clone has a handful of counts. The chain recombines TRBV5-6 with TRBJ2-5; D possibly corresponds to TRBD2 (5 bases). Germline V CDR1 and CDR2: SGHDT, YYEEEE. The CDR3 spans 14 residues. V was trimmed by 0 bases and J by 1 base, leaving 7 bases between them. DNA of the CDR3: TGTGCCAGCAGCTTGGCCGGGGTCCAAGAGACCCAGTACTTC. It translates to CASSLAGVQETQYF. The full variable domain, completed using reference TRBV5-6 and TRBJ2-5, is DAGVTQSPTHLIKTRGQQVTLRCSPKSGHDTVSWYQQALGQGPQFIFQYYEEEERQRGNFPDRFSGHQFPNYSSELNVNALLLGDSALYLCASSLAGVQETQYFGPGTRLLVL.

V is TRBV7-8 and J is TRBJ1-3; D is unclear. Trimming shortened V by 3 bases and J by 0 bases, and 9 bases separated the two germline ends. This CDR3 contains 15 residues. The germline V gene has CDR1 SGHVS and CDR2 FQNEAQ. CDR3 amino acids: CASSLQVNSGNTIYF. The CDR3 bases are TGTGCCAGCAGCTTGCAGGTGAACTCTGGAAACACCATATATTTT.

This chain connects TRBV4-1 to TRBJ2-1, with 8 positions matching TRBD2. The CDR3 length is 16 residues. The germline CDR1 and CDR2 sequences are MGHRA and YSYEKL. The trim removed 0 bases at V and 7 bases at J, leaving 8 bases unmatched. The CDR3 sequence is CASSQDLAPGGNEQFF. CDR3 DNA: TGCGCCAGCAGCCAAGATCTGGCCCCGGGGGGGAATGAGCAGTTCTTC.

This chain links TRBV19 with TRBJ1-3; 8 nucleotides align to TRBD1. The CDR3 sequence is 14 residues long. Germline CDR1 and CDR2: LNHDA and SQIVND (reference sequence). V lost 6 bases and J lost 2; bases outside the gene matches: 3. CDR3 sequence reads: CASRDRGPGNTIYF. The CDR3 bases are TGTGCCAGTAGAGACAGGGGACCTGGAAACACCATATATTTT. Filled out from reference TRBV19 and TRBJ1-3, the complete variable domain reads DGGITQSPKYLFRKEGQNVTLSCEQNLNHDAMYWYRQDPGQGLRLIYYSQIVNDFQKGDIAEGYSVSREKKESFPLTVTSAQKNPTAFYLCASRDRGPGNTIYFGEGSWLTVV.

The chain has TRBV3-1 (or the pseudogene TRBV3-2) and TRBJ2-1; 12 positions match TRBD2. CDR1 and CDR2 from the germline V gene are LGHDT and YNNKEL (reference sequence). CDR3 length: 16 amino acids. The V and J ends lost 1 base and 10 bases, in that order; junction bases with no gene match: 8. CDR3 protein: CASSQGLTSGGREQFF. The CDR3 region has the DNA TGTGCCAGCAGCCAAGGGTTGACTAGCGGGGGACGCGAGCAGTTCTTC.

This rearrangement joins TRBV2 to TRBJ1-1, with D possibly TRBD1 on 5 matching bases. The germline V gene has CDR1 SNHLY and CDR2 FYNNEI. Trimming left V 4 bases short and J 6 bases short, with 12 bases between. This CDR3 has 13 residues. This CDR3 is CASSGSRAAEAFF. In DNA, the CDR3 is TGTGCCAGCAGTGGGTCCAGGGCGGCTGAAGCTTTCTTT.

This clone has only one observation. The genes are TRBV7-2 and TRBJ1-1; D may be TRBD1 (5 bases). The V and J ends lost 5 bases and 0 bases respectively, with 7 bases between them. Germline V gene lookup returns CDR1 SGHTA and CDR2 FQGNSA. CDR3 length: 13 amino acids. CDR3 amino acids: CASSRQLNTEAFF. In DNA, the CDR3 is TGTGCCAGCAGCCGACAGCTGAACACTGAAGCTTTCTTT. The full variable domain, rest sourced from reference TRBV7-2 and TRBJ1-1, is GAGVSQSPSNKVTEKGKDVELRCDPISGHTALYWYRQSLGQGLEFLIYFQGNSAPDKSGLPSDRFSAERTGGSVSTLTIQRTQQEDSAVYLCASSRQLNTEAFFGQGTRLTVV.

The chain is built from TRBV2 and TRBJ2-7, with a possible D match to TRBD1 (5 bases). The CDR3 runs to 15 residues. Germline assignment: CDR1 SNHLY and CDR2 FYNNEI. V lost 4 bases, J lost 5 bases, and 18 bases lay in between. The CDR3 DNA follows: TGTGCCAGCAGTGGGATGGACCCAGGGCAACACGAGCAGTACTTC. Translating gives CASSGMDPGQHEQYF.

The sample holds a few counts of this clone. The chain's CDR3 is CASSPFTGGSLGGYTF. In DNA, the CDR3 is TGTGCCAGTAGCCCCTTTACAGGGGGATCTCTGGGGGGCTACACCTTC. The rearrangement joins TRBV19 to TRBJ1-2; 8 nucleotides agree with TRBD1. V lost 6 bases and J lost 8; bases outside the gene matches: 17. The CDR3 runs 16 residues. Looked up from germline, CDR1 is LNHDA and CDR2 is SQIVND (reference sequence).